These T cell receptor beta chains were read from a single sample in a study of cytomegalovirus exposure and HLA in healthy donors. Some clones are missing from TCRdb's copy, which holds only in-frame ones; the method was immunoSEQ multiplex PCR. The sample contains 85,000 to 120,000 clones, roughly four fifths of which appear only once. What was sequenced was PBMCs. These receptors were obtained from a man in his 60s in good health and CMV-seronegative. CDR3s include the opening cysteine and the closing phenylalanine or tryptophan. Each record gives: CDR3 length, clone size, J gene, V gene, D gene, CDR3 protein, CDR3 DNA. The D gene is left open where the match is weak. Where a row states a size, it is once, few, many or the class of an expanded clone; other rows omit it.

len: 15
abundance: few
j_gene: TRBJ2-2
v_gene: TRBV7-9
d_gene: TRBD1
CDR3aa: CASSSGTGNTGELFF
CDR3nt: TGTGCCAGCAGCTCCGGGACAGGGAACACCGGGGAGCTGTTTTTT

len: 17
abundance: .
j_gene: TRBJ1-6
v_gene: TRBV19
d_gene: TRBD1
CDR3aa: CASSLDRASSYNSPLHF
CDR3nt: TGTGCCAGTAGCCTCGACAGGGCGAGCTCCTATAATTCACCCCTCCACTTT

len: 15
abundance: .
j_gene: TRBJ1-2
v_gene: TRBV6-1
d_gene: .
CDR3aa: CASSEAGLLRNGYTF
CDR3nt: TGTGCCAGCAGTGAAGCTGGACTCCTTCGAAATGGCTACACCTTC

len: 14
abundance: .
j_gene: TRBJ1-2
v_gene: TRBV28
d_gene: TRBD1
CDR3aa: CASSSGQGGYGYTF
CDR3nt: TGTGCCAGCAGTTCCGGACAGGGGGGCTATGGCTACACCTTC

len: 15
abundance: few
j_gene: TRBJ2-1
v_gene: TRBV7-2
d_gene: TRBD2
CDR3aa: CASSTSGGSYNEQFF
CDR3nt: TGTGCCAGCAGCACTAGCGGGGGCTCCTACAATGAGCAGTTCTTC

len: 16
abundance: .
j_gene: TRBJ1-3
v_gene: TRBV5-4
d_gene: .
CDR3aa: CASSSPAGEGGNTIYF
CDR3nt: TGTGCCAGCAGCTCCCCGGCGGGGGAAGGTGGAAACACCATATATTTT

len: 11
abundance: .
j_gene: TRBJ1-2
v_gene: TRBV2
d_gene: .
CDR3aa: CASSDPGGYTF
CDR3nt: TGTGCCAGCAGTGACCCGGGTGGCTACACCTTC

len: 11
abundance: .
j_gene: TRBJ1-2
v_gene: TRBV20-1
d_gene: .
CDR3aa: CSAALRDGYTF
CDR3nt: TGCAGTGCCGCTCTACGAGATGGCTACACCTTC

len: 16
abundance: .
j_gene: TRBJ2-5
v_gene: TRBV5-5
d_gene: .
CDR3aa: CASSLASARGQETQYF
CDR3nt: TGTGCCAGCAGCTTGGCCTCGGCTAGAGGGCAAGAGACCCAGTACTTC

len: 15
abundance: once
j_gene: TRBJ1-6
v_gene: TRBV6-4
d_gene: .
CDR3aa: CASREHDSYNSPLHF
CDR3nt: TGTGCCAGCAGGGAGCACGACAGCTATAATTCACCCCTCCACTTT